This entry describes one T cell receptor (beta chain). This sample is part of a study of technical replicates of blood from a handful of donors. Some clones are missing from TCRdb's copy, which holds only in-frame ones; the method was immunoSEQ multiplex PCR. Among around 83,000 clones, 94% were seen once, and the ten largest hold 0.2% to 0.3%. The CDR3 is 13 residues long. Germline values: CDR1 SGHDT, CDR2 YYEEEE. Trimming cost V 4 bases and J 0 bases, with 7 bases left between them. The chain has TRBV5-6 and TRBJ1-1, with D possibly TRBD1 on 6 matching bases. The sequenced material came from T cells isolated from PBMCs. The sequence was obtained from a human donor in good health. In DNA form, the CDR3 reads TGTGCCAGCAGCCGGACAGTGAACACTGAAGCTTTCTTT. The encoded protein is CASSRTVNTEAFF.